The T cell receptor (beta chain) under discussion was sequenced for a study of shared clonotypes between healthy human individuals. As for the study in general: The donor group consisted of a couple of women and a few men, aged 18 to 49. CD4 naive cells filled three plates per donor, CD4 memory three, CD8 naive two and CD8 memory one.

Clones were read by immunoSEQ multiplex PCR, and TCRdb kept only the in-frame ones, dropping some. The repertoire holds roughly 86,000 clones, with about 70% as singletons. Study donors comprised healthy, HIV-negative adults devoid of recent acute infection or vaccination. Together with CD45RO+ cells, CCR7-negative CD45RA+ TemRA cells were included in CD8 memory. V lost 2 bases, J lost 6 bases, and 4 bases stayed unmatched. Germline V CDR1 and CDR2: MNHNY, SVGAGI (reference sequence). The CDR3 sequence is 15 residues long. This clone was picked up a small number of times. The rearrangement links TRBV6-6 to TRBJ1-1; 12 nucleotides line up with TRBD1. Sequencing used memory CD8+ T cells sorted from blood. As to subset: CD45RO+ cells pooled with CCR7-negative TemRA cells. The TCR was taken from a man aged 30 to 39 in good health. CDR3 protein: CASSYRGTGGSEAFF. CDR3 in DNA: TGTGCCAGCAGTTACCGCGGGACAGGGGGCTCTGAAGCTTTCTTT.